A selection of T cell receptor beta chains follows, all from one sample in a study of cytomegalovirus exposure and HLA in healthy donors. Method: immunoSEQ multiplex PCR; TCRdb's copy keeps in-frame clones and lacks some. In the table there are fewer than 250,000 clones, approximately 82% of which are singletons. The sequencing sample was made of PBMCs. The receptors were gathered from a male donor in good health and CMV-seronegative. Each CDR3 is given with its conserved first and last residue. A D gene is named only where the DNA matches it firmly. Clone size is given for some rows only: seen once, a few or many times, or a class if the clone is expanded.

>TRBV30|TRBJ2-2|TRBD2|-
TGTGCCTGGAGTGTACTAGCGTCCAAGATGAACACCGGGGAGCTGTTTTTT
CAWSVLASKMNTGELFF
>TRBV7-3|TRBJ2-5|-|-
TGTGCCAGCAGCTTAGGGGGGAGGGGGGAGACCCAGTACTTC
CASSLGGRGETQYF
>TRBV20-1|TRBJ2-7|TRBD1|-
TGCAGTGGGGACAGCAACTACGAGCAGTACTTC
CSGDSNYEQYF
>TRBV5-1|TRBJ2-7|TRBD2|-
TGCGCCAGCAGCTTGGGACTAGCGGTTTCCTACGAGCAGTACTTC
CASSLGLAVSYEQYF
>TRBV7-2|TRBJ2-2|TRBD2|-
TGTGCCAGCAGCTCTTGGGGACTAGCGGGAGGTAACACCGGGGAGCTGTTTTTT
CASSSWGLAGGNTGELFF
>TRBV11-2|TRBJ2-7|-|-
TGTGCCAGCAGCTCACGCGGCAGAGCCTACGAGCAGTACTTC
CASSSRGRAYEQYF
>TRBV14|TRBJ2-7|-|-
TGTGCCACCTTAGGAGGCTACGAGCAGTACTTC
CATLGGYEQYF
>TRBV11-3|TRBJ2-1|-|-
TGTGCCAGCAGCTTAGATGGCCTCGGGGAGGCAAGCTCCTACAATGAGCAGTTCTTC
CASSLDGLGEASSYNEQFF
>TRBV7-6|TRBJ1-1|TRBD1|-
TGTGCCAGCAGCTTCGGGACAGGGGTACGTGAAGCTTTCTTT
CASSFGTGVREAFF
>TRBV4-1|TRBJ2-1|TRBD1|few
TGCGCCAGCAGCCAAGCGGGGGGACAGGGTCGAGATGAGCAGTTCTTC
CASSQAGGQGRDEQFF
>TRBV6-5|TRBJ2-1|TRBD2|-
TGTGCCAGCAATCCTAGCGGTTACAATGAGCAGTTCTTC
CASNPSGYNEQFF
>TRBV2|TRBJ2-7|-|-
TGTGCCAGCAGTCGTAGCTACGAGCAGTACTTC
CASSRSYEQYF
>TRBV18|TRBJ2-7|-|-
TGTGCCAGCTCACCACCCACGGTCTCCTACGAGCAGTACTTC
CASSPPTVSYEQYF
>TRBV13|TRBJ2-6|-|-
TGTGCCAGCAGCCCACTAGTAATAACGACTGGGGCCAACGTCCTGACTTTC
CASSPLVITTGANVLTF
>TRBV9|TRBJ1-1|TRBD1|-
TGTGCCAGCAGCGTAGCTGGGACAGGGGAGAGAGCTTTCTTT
CASSVAGTGERAFF
>TRBV9|TRBJ2-7|TRBD2|-
TGTGCCAGCAGCGTAGTAGACGGGAGGGCAGCCTACGAGCAGTACTTC
CASSVVDGRAAYEQYF
>TRBV7-3|TRBJ2-3|TRBD2|-
TGTGCCAGCAGTCGACTAGCGCTCGGAGATACGCAGTATTTT
CASSRLALGDTQYF
>TRBV5-1|TRBJ2-7|TRBD2|-
TGCGCCAGCAGCTTTAAGCGGGAGGGAGAGCAGTACTTC
CASSFKREGEQYF